What follows describes a single T cell receptor beta chain. In its sample, this clonotype was seen many times. This receptor's antigen is unknown. No base quality information exists; no much larger clone differs at one position. This entry comes from a study of Graves' ophthalmopathy and Graves' hyperthyroidism (dated by TCRdb to between 2018 and 2020). Concerning the study at large: Peripheral blood was collected at initial diagnosis, before any treatment. To tell Graves' ophthalmopathy apart from Graves' hyperthyroidism, and to predict which patients would progress to ophthalmopathy, the study relied on TCR beta repertoire signatures. In total, over 130 blood samples were TCR-sequenced: some 40 ophthalmopathy, some 75 hyperthyroidism and some 17 hyperthyroidism-to-ophthalmopathy patients. To explore V-J signatures that separate ophthalmopathy from hyperthyroidism, a discovery set of about a hundred patients was enrolled, consisting of 43 with ophthalmopathy and roughly 60 with stable hyperthyroidism. An independent validation cohort comprised 18 hyperthyroidism patients and roughly 15 patients who later progressed from hyperthyroidism to ophthalmopathy. In roughly 6 hyperthyroidism patients, the T-cell repertoires found in thyroid tissue were compared with those found in blood. After sampling, hyperthyroidism patients received methimazole starting at 30 mg daily, and ophthalmopathy patients received high-dose intravenous methylprednisolone. The roughly 100 discovery patients were randomly divided into training and test sets at a 7:3 ratio. General findings and caveats noted by the study authors: In validation, the model predicted ophthalmopathy progression with 70.59% sensitivity and approximately 75% specificity; more than ten predicted patients were CT-confirmed with GO in a median of approximately 6.5 months. Sample size was not statistically predetermined, and group allocation was not concealed from the investigators. Most expanded thyroid clonotypes with a frequency above 0.001 also appeared in blood, which suggests that blood repertoires may reflect the immune response in the thyroid. Ophthalmopathy was separated from stable hyperthyroidism by the 13-signature model with roughly 87% sensitivity and about 83% specificity in cross-validation and with 80%/75% in the test set.

Ophthalmopathy patients had moderately to severely active disease, Clinical Activity Score of at least 3, NOSPECS grade of at least 4, and disease duration under 3 months. Patients with other autoimmune diseases, uncontrolled infections, pregnancy or lactation were excluded from the study. Clinical symptoms, serum thyroxine, TRAb, thyroid ultrasound and orbital computed tomography were used for diagnosis. PBMCs were isolated from about 10 ml of fresh peripheral blood by Ficoll-Paque density gradient centrifugation. Trizol reagent was used to extract the total RNA, and its quality was then checked on an Agilent 2100 Bioanalyzer. For repertoire sequencing, TCR beta CDR3 regions were amplified from RNA transcripts. HTBI primers and the Qiagen OneStep RT-PCR kit were used in a first-round RT-PCR, which was followed by a second-round multiplex PCR, size selection and purification. Libraries were sequenced on an Illumina HiSeq2000 using paired-end 100 bp reads. In the original analysis: SOAPnuke was used to process the reads, removing any read that contained adapters or uncalled bases, had a mean Phred below 15, or lacked an exact match to the constant primer or identifier. COPE v1.2.5 was used to merge the high-quality paired reads. Clonotypes were defined as unique nucleotide sequences and were aligned to IMGT TRB V, D and J references using MiTCR v1.1. Only V-J combinations with frequency above 0.0001 were analysed, covering approximately 99% of repertoires. For each V-J combination, a TCR clonal expansion and chaos score was defined as the ratio of F50 clonal expansion to chaos observed in the TCRdist matrix. Welch's t-statistics and random forest were used to narrow the features down to more than 10 V-J combinations, which were then fed into a naive Bayes classifier. Thyroid-blood repertoire similarity was quantified with the Morisita-Horn index. TCRdb ran its own pipeline on the public reads, namely fastp trimming at Q25 and MiXCR clone calling, and kept in-frame beta chains. Each record represents a unique CDR3 protein, reported with the most common genes and DNA among its rows. The V and J calls were not made by the authors but by TCRdb's processing. The sample has nearly 400,000 distinct CDR3 sequences on record, 18% of them singletons. Clones ranked in the top ten supply about 1.4% of the sample.

The CDR3 starts with the cysteine, ends with the phenylalanine, and has 11 residues. Only the CDR3 DNA stays, 33 bases, in frame from base 1. Cut back by 1 base and 11 bases, the V and J ends lie 8 bases apart. Source material: peripheral blood. Recombination linked TRBV12-3 or TRBV12-4 to TRBJ1-1; the D segment cannot be called with confidence. The TCR was taken from a woman aged 18-35 years with Graves' ophthalmopathy. Donor details come from another sample of the same person, matched by shared clones. For the CDR3, the sequence is CASSLGAGAFF. The DNA is TGTGCCAGCAGTTTAGGGGCTGGGGCTTTCTTT.